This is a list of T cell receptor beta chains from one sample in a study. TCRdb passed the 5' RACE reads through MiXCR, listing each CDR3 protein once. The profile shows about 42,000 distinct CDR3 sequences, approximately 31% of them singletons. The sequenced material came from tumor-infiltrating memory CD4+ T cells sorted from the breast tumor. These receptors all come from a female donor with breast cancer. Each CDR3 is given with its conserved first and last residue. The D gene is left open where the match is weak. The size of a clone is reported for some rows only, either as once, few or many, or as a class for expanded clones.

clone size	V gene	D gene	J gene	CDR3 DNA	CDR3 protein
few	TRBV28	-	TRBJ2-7	TGTGCCAGCAAAGGGAATTTCTACGAGCAGTACTTC	CASKGNFYEQYF
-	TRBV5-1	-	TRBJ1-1	TGCGCCAGCAGGGCAGGAACAGGGACTGAAGCTTTCTTT	CASRAGTGTEAFF
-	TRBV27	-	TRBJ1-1	TGTGCCAGCAGTTTAGACAGTTTCATGAACACTGAAGCTTTCTTT	CASSLDSFMNTEAFF
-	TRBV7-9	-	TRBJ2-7	TGTGCCAGCAGCTCTTCGACAGGTTACTACGAGCAGTACTTC	CASSSSTGYYEQYF
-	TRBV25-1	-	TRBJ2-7	TGTGCCAGCAGGGACCGGGACACACACGAGCAGTACTTC	CASRDRDTHEQYF
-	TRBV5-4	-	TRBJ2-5	TGTGCCAGCAGCTTGGCCGACGGGAGATTGAGGGAGACCCAGTACTTC	CASSLADGRLRETQYF
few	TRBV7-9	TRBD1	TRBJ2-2	TGTGCCAGCAGCGGGACAGGGATCACCGGGGAGCTGTTTTTT	CASSGTGITGELFF
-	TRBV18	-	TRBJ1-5	TGTGCCAGCTCGCTCACGGGGCTTGCCCAGCCCCAGCATTTT	CASSLTGLAQPQHF
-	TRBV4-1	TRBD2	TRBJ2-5	TGCGCCAGCAGCCAAGGGCGGGAGTGGGAGACCCAGTACTTC	CASSQGREWETQYF
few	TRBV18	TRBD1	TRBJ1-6	TGTGCCAGCTCACCGAGACAGGGGGATTCACCCCTCCACTTT	CASSPRQGDSPLHF
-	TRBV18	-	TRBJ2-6	TGTGCCAGCTTGCCGACAGGCAATCCATCTGGGGCCAACGTCCTGACTTTC	CASLPTGNPSGANVLTF
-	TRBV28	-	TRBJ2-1	TGTGCCAGCAGTTTGGTGAACACTTACAACGAGCAGTTCTTC	CASSLVNTYNEQFF
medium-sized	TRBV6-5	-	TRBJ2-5	TGTGCCAGCAGTTACTCGTGGGAGACCCAGTACTTC	CASSYSWETQYF
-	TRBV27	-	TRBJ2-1	TGTGCCAGCAGTAGGGGGGGATATCCTTCAAATGAGCAGTTCTTC	CASSRGGYPSNEQFF
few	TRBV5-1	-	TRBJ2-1	TGCGCCAGCAGCTTCGTCGGCTATGAGCAGTTCTTC	CASSFVGYEQFF
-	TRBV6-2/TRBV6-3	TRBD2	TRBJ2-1	TGTGCCAGCAGTTACCTTGAGTACGATCGGACTAGCGGGAGGAATGAGCAGTTCTTC	CASSYLEYDRTSGRNEQFF
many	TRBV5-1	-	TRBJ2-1	TGCGCCAGCAGCCGTCAGTACAATGAGCAGTTCTTC	CASSRQYNEQFF
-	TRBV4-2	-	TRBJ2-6	TGTGCCAGCAGCCAAGGGGGGAGAGGCGTCCTGACTTTC	CASSQGGRGVLTF
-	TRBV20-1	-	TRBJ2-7	TGCAGTGCTAGTAGTCCAGCCAGCGGTAGAGGGTACGAGCAGTACTTC	CSASSPASGRGYEQYF
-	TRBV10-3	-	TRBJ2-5	TGTGCCATCAGTGAGGGGACTCATCAAGAGACCCAGTACTTC	CAISEGTHQETQYF
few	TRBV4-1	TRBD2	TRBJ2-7	TGCGCCAGCAGCCAAGATCTAGCCGGGAGGGCCGGCGGATACGAGCAGTACTTC	CASSQDLAGRAGGYEQYF
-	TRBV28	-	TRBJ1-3	TGTGCCAGCAGCGGGAGGGACTCTGGAAACACCATATATTTT	CASSGRDSGNTIYF
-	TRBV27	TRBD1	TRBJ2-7	TGTGCCAGCAGGTTGTCGGGACAGGGCTACGAGCAGTACTTC	CASRLSGQGYEQYF
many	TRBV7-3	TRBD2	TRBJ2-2	TGTGCCAGCTCATGGCGGGAGTCCGGGGAGCTGTTTTTT	CASSWRESGELFF
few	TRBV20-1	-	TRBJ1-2	TGCAGTGCTAGAGGTTCCGGGGGGCGCGACTATGGCTACACCTTC	CSARGSGGRDYGYTF
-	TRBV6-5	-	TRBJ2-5	TGTGCCACATCACAGGGAGAGACCCAGTACTTC	CATSQGETQYF
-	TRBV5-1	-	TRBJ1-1	TGCACCAGCGGAGGGGGAACAGGGACCACTGAAGCTTTCTTT	CTSGGGTGTTEAFF
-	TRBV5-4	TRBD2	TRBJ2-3	TGTGCCAGCAGCTTGATGGGACTAGCGGGAGAGGTGGCCAAGTATTTT	CASSLMGLAGEVAKYF
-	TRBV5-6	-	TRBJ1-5	TGTGCCTGCAGCTTGGGAGGGGGTCAGCCCCAGCATTTT	CACSLGGGQPQHF
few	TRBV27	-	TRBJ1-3	TGTGCCAGCAGTCCCCAGGGGCTCGGTGGAAACACCATATATTTT	CASSPQGLGGNTIYF
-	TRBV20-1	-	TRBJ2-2	TGCAGTGCTAGAGATAGTTGGCAGGGAGGCCCCGGGGAGCTGTTTTTT	CSARDSWQGGPGELFF
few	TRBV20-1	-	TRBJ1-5	TGCAGTGCTACGACAGGTTTGGGACAGCCCCAGCATTTT	CSATTGLGQPQHF
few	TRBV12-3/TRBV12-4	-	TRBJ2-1	TGTGCCAGCAGCCGCGGCCGCGGTGAGCAGTTCTTC	CASSRGRGEQFF
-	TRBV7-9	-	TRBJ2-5	TGTGCCAGCAGCTTGTCCCCCCGTGGAAACCAAGAGACCCAGTACTTC	CASSLSPRGNQETQYF
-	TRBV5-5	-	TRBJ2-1	TGTGCCAGCAGCTACGGGAGCCCTTCCTACAATGAGCAGTTCTTC	CASSYGSPSYNEQFF
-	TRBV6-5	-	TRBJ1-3	TGTGCCAGCAGTTACTCGATTACAGGGAGCGGAAACACCATATATTTT	CASSYSITGSGNTIYF
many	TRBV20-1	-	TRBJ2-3	TGCAGTGCTAGTATTCTTAGCACAGATACGCAGTATTTT	CSASILSTDTQYF
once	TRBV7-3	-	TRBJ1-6	TGTGCCAGCAGCTTAAGTGGAGGGGAGAATTCACCCCTCCACTTT	CASSLSGGENSPLHF
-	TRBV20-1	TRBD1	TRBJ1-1	TGCAGTGCTGGGACAGGGCGGGGGAACACTGAAGCTTTCTTT	CSAGTGRGNTEAFF
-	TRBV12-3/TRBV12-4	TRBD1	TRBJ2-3	TGTGCCAGCCGACAGGGGGCGACAGATACGCAGTATTTT	CASRQGATDTQYF
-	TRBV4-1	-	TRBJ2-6	TGCGCCAGCGGCCGAGAATCTGGGGCCAACGTCCTGACTTTC	CASGRESGANVLTF
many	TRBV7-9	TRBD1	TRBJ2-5	TGTGCCAGCAGCCCCTCCGCCGGGACAGGCGTCCAAGAGACCCAGTACTTC	CASSPSAGTGVQETQYF
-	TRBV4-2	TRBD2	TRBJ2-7	TGTGCCAGCAGCCAAGATCTGACTAGCGGGAGTAACGAGCAGTACTTC	CASSQDLTSGSNEQYF
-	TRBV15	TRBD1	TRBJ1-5	TGTGCCACCAGCAGAGATCAGGGGGCTGGTTGGGCCCAGCATTTT	CATSRDQGAGWAQHF
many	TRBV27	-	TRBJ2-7	TGTGCCAGCAGCCCTGGCCCCCGAGGCGCCGAGCAGTACTTC	CASSPGPRGAEQYF
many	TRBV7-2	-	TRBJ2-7	TGTGCCAGCAGCTTAAGAGGTCTAGCCACCCGGACCTACGAGCAGTACTTC	CASSLRGLATRTYEQYF
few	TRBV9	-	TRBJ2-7	TGTGCCAGCAGCGTAAGTCCTTACTCCTACGAGCAGTACTTC	CASSVSPYSYEQYF
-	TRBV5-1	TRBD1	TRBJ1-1	TGCGCCAGCAGCTTCAACAGGGGGTTGGAAGCTTTCTTT	CASSFNRGLEAFF
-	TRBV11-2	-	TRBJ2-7	TGTGCCAGCAGCTTAGTTTCTCGCGGGAACTACGAGCAGTACTTC	CASSLVSRGNYEQYF
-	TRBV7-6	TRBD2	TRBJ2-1	TGTGCCAGCAGTTCCACCACCCAGCGGGACTACAATGAGCAGTTCTTC	CASSSTTQRDYNEQFF
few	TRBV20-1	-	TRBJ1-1	TGCAGTGCTAGAGATCCTTCGGGACGGCCGAACACTGAAGCTTTCTTT	CSARDPSGRPNTEAFF
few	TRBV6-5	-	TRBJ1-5	TGTGCCAGCAGCCCCCAGCCGGGGGCCCCGTATCAGCCCCAGCATTTT	CASSPQPGAPYQPQHF
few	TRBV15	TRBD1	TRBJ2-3	TGTGCCACCAGCAGCAGGGGGCTCTCAGATACGCAGTATTTT	CATSSRGLSDTQYF
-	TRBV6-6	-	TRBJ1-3	TGTGCCAGCAGCGGTTCGGCCTCTGGAAACACCATATATTTT	CASSGSASGNTIYF
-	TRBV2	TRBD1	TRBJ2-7	TGTGCCAGCAGTGGGGGGACAGCTAACAACGAGCAGTACTTC	CASSGGTANNEQYF
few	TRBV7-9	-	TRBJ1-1	TGTGCCAGCAGCTTAGCAACGAACACTGAAGCTTTCTTT	CASSLATNTEAFF
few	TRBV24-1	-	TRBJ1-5	TGTGCCACCCCCCAGGACCCCCTAGATGGCAATCAGCCCCAGCATTTT	CATPQDPLDGNQPQHF
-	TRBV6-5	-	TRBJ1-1	TGTGCCAGCAGGGAAAGCAGGGCGACTCAAGCTTTCTTT	CASRESRATQAFF
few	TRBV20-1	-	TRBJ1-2	TGCAGTGCTAGAGTCAACGCAGGGCGGTATGGCTACACCTTC	CSARVNAGRYGYTF